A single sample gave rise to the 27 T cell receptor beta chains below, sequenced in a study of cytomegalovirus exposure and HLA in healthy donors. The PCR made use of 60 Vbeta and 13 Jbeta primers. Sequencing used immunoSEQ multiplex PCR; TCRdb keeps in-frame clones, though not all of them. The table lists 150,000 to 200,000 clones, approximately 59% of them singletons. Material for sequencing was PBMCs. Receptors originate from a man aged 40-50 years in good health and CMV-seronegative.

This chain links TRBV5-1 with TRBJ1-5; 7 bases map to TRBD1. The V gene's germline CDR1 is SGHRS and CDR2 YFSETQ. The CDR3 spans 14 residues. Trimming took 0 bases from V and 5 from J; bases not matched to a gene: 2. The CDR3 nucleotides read TGCGCCAGCAGCTTGGCAGGGGGGCATCAGCCCCAGCATTTT. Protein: CASSLAGGHQPQHF.

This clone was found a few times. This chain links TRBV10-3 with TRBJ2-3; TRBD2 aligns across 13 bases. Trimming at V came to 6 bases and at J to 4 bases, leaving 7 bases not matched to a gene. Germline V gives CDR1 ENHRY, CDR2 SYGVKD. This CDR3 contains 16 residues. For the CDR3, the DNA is TGTGCCATCAGGGACACAACTAGCGGGGGGGCAGATACGCAGTATTTT. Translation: CAIRDTTSGGADTQYF.

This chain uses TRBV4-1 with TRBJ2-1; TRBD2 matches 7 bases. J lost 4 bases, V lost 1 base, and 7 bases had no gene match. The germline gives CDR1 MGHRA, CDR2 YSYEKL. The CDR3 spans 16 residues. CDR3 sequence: CASSQGQGGKYNEQFF. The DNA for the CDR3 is TGCGCCAGCAGCCAAGGGCAGGGAGGGAAATACAATGAGCAGTTCTTC.

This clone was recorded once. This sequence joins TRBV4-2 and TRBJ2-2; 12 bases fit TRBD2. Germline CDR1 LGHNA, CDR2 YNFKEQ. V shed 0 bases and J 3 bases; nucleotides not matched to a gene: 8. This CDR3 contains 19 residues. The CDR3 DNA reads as TGTGCCAGCAGCCAAGATAGCCTAGCGGGGGGGCTGGACACCGGGGAGCTGTTTTTT. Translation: CASSQDSLAGGLDTGELFF.

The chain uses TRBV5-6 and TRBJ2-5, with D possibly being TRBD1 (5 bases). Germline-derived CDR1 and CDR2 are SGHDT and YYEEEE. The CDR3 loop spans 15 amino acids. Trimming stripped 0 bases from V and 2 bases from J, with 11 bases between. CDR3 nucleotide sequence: TGTGCCAGCAGCTTGGTTTGGCCAGGGCAAGAGACCCAGTACTTC. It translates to CASSLVWPGQETQYF.

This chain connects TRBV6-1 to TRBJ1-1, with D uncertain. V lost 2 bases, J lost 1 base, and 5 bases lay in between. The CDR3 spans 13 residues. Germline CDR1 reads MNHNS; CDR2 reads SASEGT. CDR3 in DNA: TGTGCCAGCAGTGAATCGGGGAACACTGAAGCTTTCTTT. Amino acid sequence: CASSESGNTEAFF.

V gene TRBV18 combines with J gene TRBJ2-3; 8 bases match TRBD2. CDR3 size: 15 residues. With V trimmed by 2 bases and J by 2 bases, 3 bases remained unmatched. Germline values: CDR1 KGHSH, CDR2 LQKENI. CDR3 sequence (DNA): TGTGCCAGCTCACCAGGCGGGGGGATCACAGATACGCAGTATTTT. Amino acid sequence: CASSPGGGITDTQYF. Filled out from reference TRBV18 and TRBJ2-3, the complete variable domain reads NAGVMQNPRHLVRRRGQEARLRCSPMKGHSHVYWYRQLPEEGLKFMVYLQKENIIDESGMPKERFSAEFPKEGPSILRIQQVVRGDSAAYFCASSPGGGITDTQYFGPGTRLTVL.

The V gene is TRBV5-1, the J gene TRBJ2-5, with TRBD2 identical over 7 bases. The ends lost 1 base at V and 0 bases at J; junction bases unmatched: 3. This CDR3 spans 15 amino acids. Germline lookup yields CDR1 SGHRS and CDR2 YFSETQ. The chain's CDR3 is CASSLTSGNQETQYF. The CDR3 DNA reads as TGCGCCAGCAGCTTGACAAGCGGGAACCAAGAGACCCAGTACTTC.

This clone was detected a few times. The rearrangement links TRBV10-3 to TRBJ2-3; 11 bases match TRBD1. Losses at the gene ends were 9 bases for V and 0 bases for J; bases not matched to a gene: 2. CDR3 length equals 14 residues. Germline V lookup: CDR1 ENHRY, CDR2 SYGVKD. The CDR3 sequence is CAMGQGVSTDTQYF. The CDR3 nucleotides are TGTGCCATGGGACAGGGGGTTAGCACAGATACGCAGTATTTT.

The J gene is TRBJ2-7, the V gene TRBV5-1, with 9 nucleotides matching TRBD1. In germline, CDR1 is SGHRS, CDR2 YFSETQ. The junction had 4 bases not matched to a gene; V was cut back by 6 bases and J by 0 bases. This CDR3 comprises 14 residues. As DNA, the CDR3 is TGCGCCAGCACGGGACAGGGCCACTCCTACGAGCAGTACTTC. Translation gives CASTGQGHSYEQYF.

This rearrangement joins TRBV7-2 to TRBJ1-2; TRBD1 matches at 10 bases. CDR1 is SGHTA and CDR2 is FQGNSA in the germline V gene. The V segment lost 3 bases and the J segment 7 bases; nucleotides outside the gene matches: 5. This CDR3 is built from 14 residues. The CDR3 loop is CASSLGQGTSGYTF. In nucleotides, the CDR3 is TGTGCCAGCAGCTTGGGACAGGGGACCAGTGGCTACACCTTC.

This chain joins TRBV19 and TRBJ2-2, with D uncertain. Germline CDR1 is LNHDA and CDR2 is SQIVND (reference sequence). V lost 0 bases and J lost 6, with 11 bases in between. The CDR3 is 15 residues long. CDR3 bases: TGTGCCAGTAGTATAGAGGCACAGAGTGCCGGGGAGCTGTTTTTT. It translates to CASSIEAQSAGELFF.

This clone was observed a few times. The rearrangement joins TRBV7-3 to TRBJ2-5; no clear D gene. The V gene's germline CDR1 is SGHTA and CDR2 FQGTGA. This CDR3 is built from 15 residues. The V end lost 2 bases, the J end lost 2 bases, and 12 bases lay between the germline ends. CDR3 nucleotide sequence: TGTGCCAGCAGCTTAGGTGGCCGGGTTCAAGAGACCCAGTACTTC. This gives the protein CASSLGGRVQETQYF. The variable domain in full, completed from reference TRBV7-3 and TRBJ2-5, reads GAGVSQTPSNKVTEKGKYVELRCDPISGHTALYWYRQSLGQGPEFLIYFQGTGAADDSGLPNDRFFAVRPEGSVSTLKIQRTERGDSAVYLCASSLGGRVQETQYFGPGTRLLVL.

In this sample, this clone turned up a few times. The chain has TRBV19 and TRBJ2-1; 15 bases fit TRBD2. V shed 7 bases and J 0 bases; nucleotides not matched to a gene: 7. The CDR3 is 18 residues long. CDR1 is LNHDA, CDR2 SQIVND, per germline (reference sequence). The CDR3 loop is CASTEGLAGGGSYNEQFF. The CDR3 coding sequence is TGTGCCAGTACCGAGGGACTAGCGGGAGGCGGCTCCTACAATGAGCAGTTCTTC.

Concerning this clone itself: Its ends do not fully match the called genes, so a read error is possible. CDR3 DNA: TGTGCTAGCAGCCCGGGACAGGGAACATTCGAGCAGTACTTC. Translation: CASSPGQGTFEQYF. The rearrangement joins TRBV7-7 to TRBJ2-7; TRBD1 matches at 9 bases. The germline V gene has CDR1 SSHAT and CDR2 FNYEAQ (reference sequence). The CDR3 runs 14 residues.

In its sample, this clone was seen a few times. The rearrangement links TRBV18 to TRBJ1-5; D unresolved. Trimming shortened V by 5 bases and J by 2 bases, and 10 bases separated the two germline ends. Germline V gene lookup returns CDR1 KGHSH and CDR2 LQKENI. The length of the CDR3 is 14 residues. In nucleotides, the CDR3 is TGTGCCAGCTCAGAGCAGGTTGGCAATCAGCCCCAGCATTTT. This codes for CASSEQVGNQPQHF. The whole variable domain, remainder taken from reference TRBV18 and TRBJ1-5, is NAGVMQNPRHLVRRRGQEARLRCSPMKGHSHVYWYRQLPEEGLKFMVYLQKENIIDESGMPKERFSAEFPKEGPSILRIQQVVRGDSAAYFCASSEQVGNQPQHFGDGTRLSIL.

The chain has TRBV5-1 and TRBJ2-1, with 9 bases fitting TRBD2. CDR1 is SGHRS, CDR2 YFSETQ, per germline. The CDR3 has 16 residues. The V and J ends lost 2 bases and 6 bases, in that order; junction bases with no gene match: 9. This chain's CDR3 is CASSLGAGGLVNEQFF. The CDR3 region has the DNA TGCGCCAGCAGCTTAGGAGCGGGAGGTCTCGTCAATGAGCAGTTCTTC.

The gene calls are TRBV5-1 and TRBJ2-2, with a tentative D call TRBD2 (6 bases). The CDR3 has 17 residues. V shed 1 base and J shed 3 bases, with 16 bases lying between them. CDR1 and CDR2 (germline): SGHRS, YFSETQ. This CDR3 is CASSLSGGGPDTGELFF. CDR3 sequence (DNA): TGCGCCAGCAGCTTGTCGGGCGGAGGGCCGGACACCGGGGAGCTGTTTTTT.

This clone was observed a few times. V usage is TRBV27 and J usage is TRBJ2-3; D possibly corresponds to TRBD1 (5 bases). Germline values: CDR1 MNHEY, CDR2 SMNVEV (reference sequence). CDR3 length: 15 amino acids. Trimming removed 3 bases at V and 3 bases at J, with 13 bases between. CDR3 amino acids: CASSFRGVGTDTQYF. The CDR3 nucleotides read TGTGCCAGCAGTTTTAGGGGTGTAGGGACAGATACGCAGTATTTT.

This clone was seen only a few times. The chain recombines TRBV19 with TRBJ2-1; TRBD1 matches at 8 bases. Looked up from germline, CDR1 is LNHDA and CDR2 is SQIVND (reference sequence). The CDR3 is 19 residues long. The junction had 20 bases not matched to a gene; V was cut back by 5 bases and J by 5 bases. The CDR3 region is CASSALDRASANGHNEQFF. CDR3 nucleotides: TGTGCCAGTAGTGCCCTGGACAGGGCTTCGGCTAACGGGCACAATGAGCAGTTCTTC.

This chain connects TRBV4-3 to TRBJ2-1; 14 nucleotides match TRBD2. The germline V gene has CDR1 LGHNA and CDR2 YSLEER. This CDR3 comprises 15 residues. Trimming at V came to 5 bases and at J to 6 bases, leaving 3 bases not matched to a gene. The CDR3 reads CASSAGTSGSNEQFF. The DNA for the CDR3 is TGCGCCAGCAGCGCCGGGACTAGCGGGAGCAATGAGCAGTTCTTC.

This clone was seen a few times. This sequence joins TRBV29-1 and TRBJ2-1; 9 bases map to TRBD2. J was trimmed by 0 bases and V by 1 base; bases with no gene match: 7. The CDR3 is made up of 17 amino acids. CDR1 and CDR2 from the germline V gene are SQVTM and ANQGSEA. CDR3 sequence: CSVEGELAGDSYNEQFF. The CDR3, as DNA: TGCAGCGTTGAAGGGGAACTAGCGGGCGACTCCTACAATGAGCAGTTCTTC.

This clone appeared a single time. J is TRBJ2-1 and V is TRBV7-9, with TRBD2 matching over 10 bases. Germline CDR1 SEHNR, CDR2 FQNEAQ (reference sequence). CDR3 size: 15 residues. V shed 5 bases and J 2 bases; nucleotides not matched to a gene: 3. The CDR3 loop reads CASSRSGGAYNEQFF. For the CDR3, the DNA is TGTGCCAGCAGCCGGAGCGGGGGGGCCTACAATGAGCAGTTCTTC.

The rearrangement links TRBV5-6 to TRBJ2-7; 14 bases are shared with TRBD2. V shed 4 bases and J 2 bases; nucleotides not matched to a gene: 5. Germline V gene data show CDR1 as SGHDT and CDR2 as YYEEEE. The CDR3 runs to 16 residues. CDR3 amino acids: CASSPTSGRVPYEQYF. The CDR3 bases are TGTGCCAGCAGCCCGACTAGCGGGAGGGTTCCCTACGAGCAGTACTTC.

CDR3 in DNA: TGTGCCAGCAGTACCCCAGGGGGGACCCACGAGCAGTACTTC. Its protein product is CASSTPGGTHEQYF. The rearrangement joins TRBV28 to TRBJ2-7; perhaps TRBD1 as D (7 bases). The germline V gene encodes CDR1 MDHEN and CDR2 SYDVKM. The V end lost 5 bases, the J end lost 5 bases, and 16 bases lay between the germline ends. The length of the CDR3 is 14 residues.

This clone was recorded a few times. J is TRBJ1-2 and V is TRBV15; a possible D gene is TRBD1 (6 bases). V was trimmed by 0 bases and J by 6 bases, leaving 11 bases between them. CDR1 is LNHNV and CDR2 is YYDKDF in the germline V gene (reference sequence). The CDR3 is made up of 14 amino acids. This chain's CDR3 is CATSRDRTENGYTF. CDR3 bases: TGTGCCACCAGCAGAGATCGGACAGAGAATGGCTACACCTTC.

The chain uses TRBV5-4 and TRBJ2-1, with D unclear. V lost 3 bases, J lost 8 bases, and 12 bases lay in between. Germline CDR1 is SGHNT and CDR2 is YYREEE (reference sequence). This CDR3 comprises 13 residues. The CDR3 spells CASSSRDDYEQFF. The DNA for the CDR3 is TGTGCCAGCAGCTCCCGAGACGACTATGAGCAGTTCTTC. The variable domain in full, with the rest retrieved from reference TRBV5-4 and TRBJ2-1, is ETGVTQSPTHLIKTRGQQVTLRCSSQSGHNTVSWYQQALGQGPQFIFQYYREEENGRGNFPPRFSGLQFPNYSSELNVNALELDDSALYLCASSSRDDYEQFFGPGTRLTVL.